The 21 T cell receptor beta chains in this list originate from one sample, sequenced in a study of post-analysis software for immune sequencing data. Study-wide results and limits: Controls showed lower frequencies than patients for several TRBV segments, and TRBV5-6, TRBV5-1 and TRBV20-1 were among these.

Incorporated into the TCR beta cDNA libraries were unique molecular identifiers, which served to reduce PCR and sequencing biases. MiXCR, applied by TCRdb to the PCR reads, yields one record per CDR3 protein. This table holds hundreds of thousands of distinct CDR3 sequences, around 47% found once. These receptors' targets are unknown. Sequencing used blood. The source of these receptors is a girl aged 5-17 years with multiple sclerosis.

The table lists this clonotype with a few counts. The CDR3 is CASSQEGRLTGANVLTF. Written as DNA, the CDR3 is TGTGCCAGCAGCCAAGAAGGCAGGTTGACTGGGGCCAACGTCCTGACTTTC. The J gene is TRBJ2-6, the V gene TRBV3-1; D not resolved. V dropped 0 bases and J dropped 2 bases, with 11 bases sitting between them. The CDR3 is 17 amino acids. CDR1 LGHDT and CDR2 YNNKEL come from the germline V gene (reference sequence).

This chain links TRBV6-2 or TRBV6-3 with TRBJ1-2, with unresolved D. The V and J ends lost 0 bases and 6 bases respectively, with 8 bases between them. This CDR3 contains 13 residues. Germline CDR1 is MNHEY and CDR2 is SVGEGT. In DNA, the CDR3 is TGTGCCAGCAGTTACTCGATGGCTGATGGCTACACCTTC. Translating it yields CASSYSMADGYTF.

The table lists this clonotype with many counts. The chain couples TRBV6-6 to TRBJ1-4; unclear D gene. The CDR3 is made up of 15 amino acids. V gave up 0 bases and J gave up 2 bases, with 7 bases separating them. Germline CDR1 is MNHNY and CDR2 is SVGAGI (reference sequence). CDR3 region: CASSYSGGTNEKLFF. In DNA, the CDR3 is TGTGCCAGCAGTTACTCTGGAGGGACTAATGAAAAACTGTTTTTT.

The J gene is TRBJ2-1, the V gene TRBV7-2; no firm D call. V dropped 4 bases and J dropped 1 base, with 14 bases sitting between them. Germline V lookup: CDR1 SGHTA, CDR2 FQGNSA. This CDR3 contains 16 residues. CDR3 DNA: TGTGCCAGCAGCTCGCTTACGCGATCATCCTACAATGAGCAGTTCTTC. Translating it yields CASSSLTRSSYNEQFF.

V is TRBV7-8 and J is TRBJ1-1; D gene unclear. The CDR3 consists of 15 residues. V lost 5 bases and J 10 bases, leaving 23 bases between the germline ends. Germline V CDR1 and CDR2: SGHVS, FQNEAQ. The CDR3 region is CASSGYRQAHGPAFF. DNA for the CDR3: TGTGCCAGCAGCGGATACCGGCAGGCGCACGGTCCAGCTTTCTTT.

The J gene is TRBJ1-5, the V gene TRBV29-1; D ambiguous. Per the germline V gene, CDR1 is SQVTM and CDR2 is ANQGSEA. Trimming shortened V by 5 bases and J by 7 bases, and 12 bases separated the two germline ends. The CDR3 length is 12 residues. The CDR3 coding sequence is TGCAGCGTTTGGACTCTGGGGCAGCCCCAGCATTTT. Translated, it gives CSVWTLGQPQHF.

The V call is TRBV7-8, the J call TRBJ2-4, with 7 positions matching TRBD2. Germline CDR1 is SGHVS and CDR2 is FQNEAQ. The CDR3 loop spans 15 amino acids. The V gene end was trimmed by 5 bases and the J gene end by 13 bases; junction bases not matched to a gene: 17. For the CDR3, the DNA is TGTGCCAGCAGCCCCCGACTAGCACCAGAATTAAAGCAGTACTTC. Its translation: CASSPRLAPELKQYF.

V is TRBV12-3 or TRBV12-4 and J is TRBJ2-5; D could derive from TRBD1 or TRBD2 (6 bases each). The V and J ends lost 5 bases and 7 bases respectively, with 17 bases between them. The CDR3 consists of 14 residues. DNA of the CDR3: TGTGCCAGCAGTGCAACACAGGGACTCGGGACCCAGTACTTC. Amino acids: CASSATQGLGTQYF.

The V gene is TRBV11-2, the J gene TRBJ2-7, with 12 bases fitting TRBD2. In germline, CDR1 is SGHAT, CDR2 FQNNGV. This CDR3 is 18 amino acids long. With 5 bases clipped from V and 2 bases from J, the junction kept 13 bases outside the gene matches. The CDR3 reads CASSPRTSGGTYPYEQYF. The CDR3 coding sequence is TGTGCCAGCAGCCCTCGAACTAGCGGGGGGACTTATCCCTACGAGCAGTACTTC.

This chain links TRBV4-1 with TRBJ2-4; no firm D call. The better agreement between TRBJ2-5 and the DNA end casts doubt on the J call. Germline CDR1 MGHRA, CDR2 YSYEKL. This CDR3 has 14 amino acids. Written as DNA, the CDR3 is TGCGCCAGCAGCCAAGACCACTCCCCGGGGACCCAGTACTTC. It codes for CASSQDHSPGTQYF.

This clonotype appeared a few times. The chain employs TRBV7-7 and TRBJ2-1; D possibly corresponds to TRBD1 (5 bases). Between the trimmed V and J ends, which lost 5 bases and 5 bases, there was a span of 16 bases. Germline CDR1 reads SSHAT; CDR2 reads FNYEAQ (reference sequence). The CDR3 runs 15 residues. DNA for the CDR3: TGTGCCAGCAGCCATAACCAAGACAGCCACAATGAGCAGTTCTTC. It codes for CASSHNQDSHNEQFF.

CDR3 DNA sequence: TGTGCCAGCAGCTTGGAAGGACTCAAAAACTATGGCTACACCTTC. Amino acid sequence: CASSLEGLKNYGYTF. The chain joins TRBV7-2 to TRBJ1-2, with D uncertain. Trimming pared 3 bases from V and 2 bases from J, leaving 13 bases between. The CDR3 is made up of 15 amino acids. Germline V lookup: CDR1 SGHTA, CDR2 FQGNSA.

The rearrangement joins TRBV12-3 or TRBV12-4 to TRBJ1-2; D uncertain. CDR3 length: 13 residues. The V and J ends lost 5 bases and 3 bases respectively, with 10 bases between them. The chain's CDR3 is CASSHEQHYGYTF. The CDR3 DNA reads as TGTGCCAGCAGTCATGAACAGCACTATGGCTACACCTTC.

The chain has TRBV27 and TRBJ2-7; TRBD1 aligns across 8 bases. CDR1 is MNHEY, CDR2 SMNVEV, per germline (reference sequence). The junction had 14 bases not matched to a gene; V was cut back by 6 bases and J by 7 bases. The CDR3 covers 15 residues. CDR3 nucleotides: TGTGCCAGCAGGCAAGGGACAGGACTCTTCTTGGAGCAGTACTTC. This sequence encodes CASRQGTGLFLEQYF.

This clonotype was counted a few times. V is TRBV5-1 and J is TRBJ2-5; the D is unclear. Germline values: CDR1 SGHRS, CDR2 YFSETQ. The CDR3 extends over 13 amino acids. Trimming left V 2 bases short and J 2 bases short, with 7 bases between. For the CDR3, the DNA is TGCGCCAGCAGCTTCGTCTATCAAGAGACCCAGTACTTC. This gives the protein CASSFVYQETQYF.

The V gene is TRBV6-6, the J gene TRBJ2-1; perhaps TRBD2 as D (5 bases). Trimming took 10 bases from V and 11 from J, leaving 27 bases between them. Per the germline V gene, CDR1 is MNHNY and CDR2 is SVGAGI (reference sequence). The CDR3 extends over 15 amino acids. The CDR3 DNA reads as TGTGCCACCATTAATCCAAGCGGCCAAACCTCCAAGCAGTTCTTC. This translates into CATINPSGQTSKQFF.

This clonotype has more than one count but fewer than ten. Sequence at one end of the junction differs from germline and may be a read error. The rearrangement uses TRBV20-1 and TRBJ2-1; 7 nucleotides agree with TRBD2. The CDR3 extends over 14 amino acids. Germline CDR1 and CDR2: DFQATT and SNEGSKA (reference sequence). Here the CDR3 reads CGARERVTSDVEFF. CDR3 DNA: TGCGGTGCTAGAGAGAGGGTCACTAGCGACGTTGAGTTCTTC.

This clonotype appeared a few times. The chain carries TRBV7-9 and TRBJ2-7, with 7 positions matching TRBD2. Losses at the gene ends were 5 bases for V and 2 bases for J; bases not matched to a gene: 12. This CDR3 comprises 16 residues. Germline lookup yields CDR1 SEHNR and CDR2 FQNEAQ (reference sequence). In DNA, the CDR3 is TGTGCCAGCAGCCAGAACCGGCAGCGGGACCCCTACGAGCAGTACTTC. Its protein product is CASSQNRQRDPYEQYF.

This clonotype was seen more than once but under ten times. The CDR3 region is CSAGATDSNQPQHF. DNA for the CDR3: TGCAGTGCGGGGGCGACGGATAGCAATCAGCCCCAGCATTTT. The V call is TRBV20-1, the J call TRBJ1-5, with D possibly being TRBD1 (6 bases). CDR1 is DFQATT and CDR2 is SNEGSKA in the germline V gene (reference sequence). The CDR3 covers 14 residues. The V end was cut by 6 bases, the J end by 0 bases, with 12 bases between.

This rearrangement joins TRBV19 to TRBJ2-1; D may be TRBD1 (5 bases). This CDR3 is 14 amino acids long. CDR1 and CDR2 from the germline V gene are LNHDA and SQIVND (reference sequence). V lost 5 bases and J lost 6, with 14 bases in between. CDR3: CASSGRTYANEQFF. In DNA form, the CDR3 reads TGTGCCAGTAGTGGACGGACATATGCCAATGAGCAGTTCTTC.

The V gene is TRBV3-1, the J gene TRBJ1-2; D not resolved. Germline assignment: CDR1 LGHDT and CDR2 YNNKEL (reference sequence). This CDR3 has 14 residues. The V end was cut by 7 bases, the J end by 6 bases, with 18 bases between. As DNA, the CDR3 is TGTGCCAGCATCCCAATACAGCTTTTCCATGGCTACACCTTC. Translated: CASIPIQLFHGYTF.